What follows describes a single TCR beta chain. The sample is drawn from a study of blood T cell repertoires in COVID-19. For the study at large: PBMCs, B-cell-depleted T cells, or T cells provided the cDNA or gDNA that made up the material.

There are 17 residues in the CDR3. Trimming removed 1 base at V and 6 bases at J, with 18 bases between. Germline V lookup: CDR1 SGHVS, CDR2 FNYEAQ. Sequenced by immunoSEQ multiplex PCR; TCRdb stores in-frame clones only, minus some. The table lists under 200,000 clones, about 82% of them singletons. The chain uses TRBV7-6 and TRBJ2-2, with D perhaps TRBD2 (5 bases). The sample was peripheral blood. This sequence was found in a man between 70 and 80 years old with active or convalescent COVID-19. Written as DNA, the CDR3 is TGTGCCAGCAGCTTAGAGGAGGCAGGAATCTATCCCGGGGAGCTGTTTTTT. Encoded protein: CASSLEEAGIYPGELFF. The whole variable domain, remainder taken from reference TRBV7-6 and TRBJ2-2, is GAGVSQSPRYKVTKRGQDVALRCDPISGHVSLYWYRQALGQGPEFLTYFNYEAQQDKSGLPNDRFSAERPEGSISTLTIQRTEQRDSAMYRCASSLEEAGIYPGELFFGEGSRLTVL.